The present T cell receptor beta chain was sequenced within a study of cytomegalovirus exposure and HLA in healthy donors. Across the study: From donors who were HLA-typed, an early data release held 80 million or so unique TCRs.

This CDR3 region has 16 residues. The V segment lost 3 bases and the J segment 7 bases; nucleotides outside the gene matches: 11. CDR1 MGHRA and CDR2 YSYEKL come from the germline V gene. With 60 Vbeta and 13 Jbeta primers, the PCR was carried out. Assay: immunoSEQ multiplex PCR; the TCRdb copy retains only in-frame clones and omits some. The sample yields about 170,000 clones, 75% to 90% seen once. About this clone: Antigen specificity is unknown.

Study findings and constraints: In a later analysis, a missense DCLRE1C variant was linked to TCR beta V- and J-gene trimming. High specificity and sensitivity for cytomegalovirus status were reported for the classifier.

V usage is TRBV4-1 and J usage is TRBJ2-1; 8 nucleotides line up with TRBD2. This TCR came from a girl under 10 years old in good health and CMV-seropositive. The source material was PBMCs. Here the CDR3 DNA reads TGCGCCAGCAGCCATATTACGGGAGGGCCGATGAATGAGCAGTTCTTC. It encodes CASSHITGGPMNEQFF.